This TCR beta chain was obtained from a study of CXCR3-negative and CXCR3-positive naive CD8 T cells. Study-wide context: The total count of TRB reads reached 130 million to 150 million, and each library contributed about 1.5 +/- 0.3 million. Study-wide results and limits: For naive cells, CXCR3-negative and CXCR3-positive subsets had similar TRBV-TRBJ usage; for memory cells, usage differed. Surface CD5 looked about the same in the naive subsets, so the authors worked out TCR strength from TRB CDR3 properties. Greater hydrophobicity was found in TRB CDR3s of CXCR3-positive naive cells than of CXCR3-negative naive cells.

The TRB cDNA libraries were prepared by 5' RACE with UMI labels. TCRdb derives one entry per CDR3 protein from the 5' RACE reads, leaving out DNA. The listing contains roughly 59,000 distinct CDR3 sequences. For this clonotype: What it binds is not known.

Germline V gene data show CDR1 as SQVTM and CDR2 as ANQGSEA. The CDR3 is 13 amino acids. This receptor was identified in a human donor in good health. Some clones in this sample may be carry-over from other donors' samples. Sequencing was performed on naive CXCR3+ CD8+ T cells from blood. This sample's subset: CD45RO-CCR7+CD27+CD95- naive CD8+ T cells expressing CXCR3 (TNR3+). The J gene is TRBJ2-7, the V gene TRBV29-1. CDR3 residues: CSAEAPGSYEQYF.